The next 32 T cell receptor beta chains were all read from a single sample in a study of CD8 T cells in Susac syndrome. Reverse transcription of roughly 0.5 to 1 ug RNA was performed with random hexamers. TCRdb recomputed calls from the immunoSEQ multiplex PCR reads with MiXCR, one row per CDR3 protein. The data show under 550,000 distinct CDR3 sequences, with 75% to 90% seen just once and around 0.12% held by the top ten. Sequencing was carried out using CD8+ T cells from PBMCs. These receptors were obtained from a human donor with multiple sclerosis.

The CDR3 loop reads CASNRYFQETQYF. CDR3 DNA sequence: TGTGCCAGCAACCGTTACTTCCAAGAGACCCAGTACTTC. The chain has TRBV2 and TRBJ2-5; unclear D gene. Trimming removed 7 bases at V and 1 base at J, with 10 bases between. The CDR3 is 13 amino acids. Germline lookup yields CDR1 SNHLY and CDR2 FYNNEI.

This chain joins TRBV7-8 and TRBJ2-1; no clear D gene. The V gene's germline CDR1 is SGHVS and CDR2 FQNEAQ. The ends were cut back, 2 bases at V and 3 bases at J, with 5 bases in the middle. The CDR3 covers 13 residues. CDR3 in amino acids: CASSLNGYNEQFF. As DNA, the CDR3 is TGTGCCAGCAGCTTAAACGGCTACAATGAGCAGTTCTTC.

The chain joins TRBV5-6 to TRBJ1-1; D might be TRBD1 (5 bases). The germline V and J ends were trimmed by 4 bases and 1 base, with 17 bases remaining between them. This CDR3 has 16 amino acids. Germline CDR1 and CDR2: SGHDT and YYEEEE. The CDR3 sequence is CASSPGLIFGNTEAFF. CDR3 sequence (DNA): TGTGCCAGCAGCCCGGGACTGATTTTCGGGAACACTGAAGCTTTCTTT. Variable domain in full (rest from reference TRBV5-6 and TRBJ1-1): DAGVTQSPTHLIKTRGQQVTLRCSPKSGHDTVSWYQQALGQGPQFIFQYYEEEERQRGNFPDRFSGHQFPNYSSELNVNALLLGDSALYLCASSPGLIFGNTEAFFGQGTRLTVV.

The CDR3 reads CAWNSGRVPEAFF. The CDR3 DNA reads as TGTGCCTGGAACAGCGGGAGGGTCCCTGAAGCTTTCTTT. This chain connects TRBV30 to TRBJ1-1; D remains unclear. V shed 4 bases and J shed 6 bases, with 15 bases lying between them. The CDR3 length is 13 residues. CDR1 is GTSNPN and CDR2 is SVGIG in the germline V gene (reference sequence).

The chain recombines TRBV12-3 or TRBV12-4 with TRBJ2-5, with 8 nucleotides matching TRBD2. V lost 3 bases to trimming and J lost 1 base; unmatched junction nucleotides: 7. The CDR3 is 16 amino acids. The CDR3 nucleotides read TGTGCCAGCAGTTTCTCCACTAGCGGAGCCCAAGAGACCCAGTACTTC. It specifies CASSFSTSGAQETQYF.

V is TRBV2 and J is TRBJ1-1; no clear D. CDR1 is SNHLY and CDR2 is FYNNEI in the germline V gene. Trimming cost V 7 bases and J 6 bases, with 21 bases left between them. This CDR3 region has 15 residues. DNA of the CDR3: TGTGCCAGCACTGACCACCGGGTAAAGGTCGCTGAAGCTTTCTTT. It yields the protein CASTDHRVKVAEAFF.

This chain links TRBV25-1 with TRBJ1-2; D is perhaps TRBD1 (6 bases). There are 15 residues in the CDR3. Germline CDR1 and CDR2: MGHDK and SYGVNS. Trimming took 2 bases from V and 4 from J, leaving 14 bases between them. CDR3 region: CASSELQGRGYGYTF. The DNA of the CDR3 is TGTGCCAGCAGTGAACTGCAGGGCAGGGGCTATGGCTACACCTTC.

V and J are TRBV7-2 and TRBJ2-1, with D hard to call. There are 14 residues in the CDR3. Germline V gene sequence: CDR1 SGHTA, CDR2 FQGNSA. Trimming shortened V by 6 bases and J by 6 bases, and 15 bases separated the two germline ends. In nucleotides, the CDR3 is TGTGCCAGCAGTATTAGCTCCTACGGCAATGAGCAGTTCTTC. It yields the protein CASSISSYGNEQFF.

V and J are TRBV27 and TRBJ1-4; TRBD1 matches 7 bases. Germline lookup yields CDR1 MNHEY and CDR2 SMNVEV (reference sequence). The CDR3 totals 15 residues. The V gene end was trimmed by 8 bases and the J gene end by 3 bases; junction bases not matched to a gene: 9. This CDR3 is CASGKNRGANEKLFF. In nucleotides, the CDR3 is TGTGCCAGCGGTAAAAACAGGGGTGCTAATGAAAAACTGTTTTTT.

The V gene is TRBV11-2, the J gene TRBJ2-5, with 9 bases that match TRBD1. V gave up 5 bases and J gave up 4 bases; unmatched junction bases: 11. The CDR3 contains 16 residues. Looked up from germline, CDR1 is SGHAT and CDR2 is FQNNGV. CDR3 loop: CASSPPGTGLGETQYF. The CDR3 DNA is TGTGCCAGCAGCCCACCCGGGACAGGGCTCGGAGAGACCCAGTACTTC.

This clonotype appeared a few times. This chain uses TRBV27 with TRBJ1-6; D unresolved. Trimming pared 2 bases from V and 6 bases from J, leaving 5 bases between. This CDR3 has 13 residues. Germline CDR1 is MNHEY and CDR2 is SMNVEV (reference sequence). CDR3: CASSLVTNSPLHF. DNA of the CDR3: TGTGCCAGCAGTTTAGTCACTAATTCACCCCTCCACTTT.

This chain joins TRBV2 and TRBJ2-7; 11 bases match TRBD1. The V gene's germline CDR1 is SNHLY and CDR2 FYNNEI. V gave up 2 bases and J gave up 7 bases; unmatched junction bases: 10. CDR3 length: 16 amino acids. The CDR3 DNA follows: TGTGCCAGCAGTGAATCCCCCCGGACAGGGGGCGATGAGCAGTACTTC. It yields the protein CASSESPRTGGDEQYF.

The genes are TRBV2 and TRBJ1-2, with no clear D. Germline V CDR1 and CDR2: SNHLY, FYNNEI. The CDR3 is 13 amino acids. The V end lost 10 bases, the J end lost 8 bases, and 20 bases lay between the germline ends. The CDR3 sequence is CANPNGVAWGYTF. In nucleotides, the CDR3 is TGTGCCAATCCTAATGGGGTGGCCTGGGGCTACACCTTC.

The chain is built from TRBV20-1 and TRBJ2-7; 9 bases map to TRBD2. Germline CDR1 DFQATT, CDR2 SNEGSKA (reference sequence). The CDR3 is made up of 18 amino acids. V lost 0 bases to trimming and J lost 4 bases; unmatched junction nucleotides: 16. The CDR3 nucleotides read TGCAGTGCTAGAGATGGCCTGGGGGTAGCGGGAGTTCGGTACGAGCAGTACTTC. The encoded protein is CSARDGLGVAGVRYEQYF.

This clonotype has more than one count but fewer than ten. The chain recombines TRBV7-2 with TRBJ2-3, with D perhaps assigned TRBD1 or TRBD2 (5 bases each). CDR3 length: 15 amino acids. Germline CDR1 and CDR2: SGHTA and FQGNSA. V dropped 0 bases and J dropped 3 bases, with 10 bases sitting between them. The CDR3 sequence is CASSLATRETDTQYF. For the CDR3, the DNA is TGTGCCAGCAGCTTAGCTACCAGGGAGACAGATACGCAGTATTTT.

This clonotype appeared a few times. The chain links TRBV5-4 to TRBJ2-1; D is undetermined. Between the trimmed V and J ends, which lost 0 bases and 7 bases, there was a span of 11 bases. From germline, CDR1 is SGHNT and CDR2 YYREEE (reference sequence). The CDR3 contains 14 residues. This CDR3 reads CASSLERWGNEQFF. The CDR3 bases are TGTGCCAGCAGCTTGGAGAGGTGGGGAAATGAGCAGTTCTTC.

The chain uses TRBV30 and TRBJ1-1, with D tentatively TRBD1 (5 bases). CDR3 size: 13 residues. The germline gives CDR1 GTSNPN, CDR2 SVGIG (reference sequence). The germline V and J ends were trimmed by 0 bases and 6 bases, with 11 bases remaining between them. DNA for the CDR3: TGTGCCTGGAGTGTACTGGGGGACCCTGAAGCTTTCTTT. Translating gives CAWSVLGDPEAFF.

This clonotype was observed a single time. CDR3 in DNA: TGTGCCAGCAGCCCCCCCGGGACTACCTACGAGCAGTACTTC. As protein: CASSPPGTTYEQYF. This chain joins TRBV5-4 and TRBJ2-7; 7 bases match TRBD2. The CDR3 runs to 14 residues. Germline V gives CDR1 SGHNT, CDR2 YYREEE (reference sequence). Trimming at V came to 4 bases and at J to 2 bases, leaving 6 bases not matched to a gene.

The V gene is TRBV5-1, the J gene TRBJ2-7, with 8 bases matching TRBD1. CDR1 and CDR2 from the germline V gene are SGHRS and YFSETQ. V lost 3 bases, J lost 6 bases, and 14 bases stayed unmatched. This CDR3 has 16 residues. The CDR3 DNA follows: TGCGCCAGCAGCTATCCGACAGGGGCCACTTCACCCGAGCAGTACTTC. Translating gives CASSYPTGATSPEQYF.

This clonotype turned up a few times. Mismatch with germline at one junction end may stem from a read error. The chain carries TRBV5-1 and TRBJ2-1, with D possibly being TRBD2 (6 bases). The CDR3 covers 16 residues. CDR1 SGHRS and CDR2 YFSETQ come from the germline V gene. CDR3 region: CASSLGAGGSYNEQFF. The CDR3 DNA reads TGTGCCAGCAGCTTAGGGGCCGGGGGCTCCTACAATGAGCAGTTCTTC.

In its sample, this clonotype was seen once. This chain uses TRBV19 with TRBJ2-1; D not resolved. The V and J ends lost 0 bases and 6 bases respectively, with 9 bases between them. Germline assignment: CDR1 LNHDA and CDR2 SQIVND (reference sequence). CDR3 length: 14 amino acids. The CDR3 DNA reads TGTGCCAGTAGTATAGATCGTCAGTTCAATGAGCAGTTCTTC. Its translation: CASSIDRQFNEQFF.

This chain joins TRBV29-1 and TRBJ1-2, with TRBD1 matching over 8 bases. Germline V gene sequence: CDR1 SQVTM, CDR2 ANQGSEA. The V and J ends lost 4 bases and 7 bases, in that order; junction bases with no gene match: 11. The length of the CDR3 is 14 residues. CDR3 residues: CSVVLLDRAVGYTF. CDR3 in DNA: TGCAGCGTTGTTTTACTGGACAGGGCCGTTGGCTACACCTTC.

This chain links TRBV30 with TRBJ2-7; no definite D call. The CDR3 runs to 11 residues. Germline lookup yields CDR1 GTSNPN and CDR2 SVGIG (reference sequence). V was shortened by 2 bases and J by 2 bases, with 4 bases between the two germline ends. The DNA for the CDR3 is TGTGCCTGGAGTCCCGCCTACGAGCAGTACTTC. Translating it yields CAWSPAYEQYF.

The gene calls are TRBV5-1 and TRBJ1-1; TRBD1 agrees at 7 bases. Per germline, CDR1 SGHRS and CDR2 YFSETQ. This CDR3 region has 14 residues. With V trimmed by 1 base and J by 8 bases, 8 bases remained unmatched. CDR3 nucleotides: TGCGCCAGCAGCTTGATGGAGGGGGCCCTGGAAGCTTTCTTT. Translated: CASSLMEGALEAFF. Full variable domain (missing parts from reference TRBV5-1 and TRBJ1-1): KAGVTQTPRYLIKTRGQQVTLSCSPISGHRSVSWYQQTPGQGLQFLFEYFSETQRNKGNFPGRFSGRQFSNSRSEMNVSTLELGDSALYLCASSLMEGALEAFFGQGTRLTVV.

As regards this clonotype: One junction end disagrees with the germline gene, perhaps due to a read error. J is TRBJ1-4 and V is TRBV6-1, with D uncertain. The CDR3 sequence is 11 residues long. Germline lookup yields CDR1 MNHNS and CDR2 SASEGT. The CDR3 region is CASREDEKLFF. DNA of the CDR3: TGTGCCAGCCGTGAGGATGAAAAACTGTTTTTT.

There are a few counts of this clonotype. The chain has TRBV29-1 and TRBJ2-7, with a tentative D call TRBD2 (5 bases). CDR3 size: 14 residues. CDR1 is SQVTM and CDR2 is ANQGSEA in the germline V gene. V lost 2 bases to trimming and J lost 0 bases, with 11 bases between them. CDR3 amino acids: CSVEREGSSYEQYF. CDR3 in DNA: TGCAGCGTTGAACGAGAGGGCAGCTCCTACGAGCAGTACTTC.

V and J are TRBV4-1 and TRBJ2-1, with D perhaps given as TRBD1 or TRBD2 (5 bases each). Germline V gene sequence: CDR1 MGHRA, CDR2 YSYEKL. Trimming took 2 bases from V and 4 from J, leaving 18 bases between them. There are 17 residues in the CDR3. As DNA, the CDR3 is TGCGCCAGCAGCCAAAGGGGAGCTAGTGGTATTTACAATGAGCAGTTCTTC. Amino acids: CASSQRGASGIYNEQFF.

The CDR3 protein is CAWTGEQWTDSNTEAFF. Here the CDR3 DNA reads TGTGCCTGGACCGGTGAACAATGGACAGATTCGAACACTGAAGCTTTCTTT. The rearrangement links TRBV30 to TRBJ1-1, with a weak D call TRBD1 (6 bases). The CDR3 runs 17 residues. CDR1 is GTSNPN, CDR2 SVGIG, per germline (reference sequence). V was pared by 4 bases and J by 1 base, with 22 bases between.

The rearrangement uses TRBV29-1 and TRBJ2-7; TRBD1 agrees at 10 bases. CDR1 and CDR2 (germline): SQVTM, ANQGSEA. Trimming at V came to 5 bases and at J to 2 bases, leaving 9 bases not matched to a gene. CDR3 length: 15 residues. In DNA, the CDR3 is TGCAGCGTTTCCGGGACAGGGGCCCAAACCTACGAGCAGTACTTC. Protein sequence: CSVSGTGAQTYEQYF.

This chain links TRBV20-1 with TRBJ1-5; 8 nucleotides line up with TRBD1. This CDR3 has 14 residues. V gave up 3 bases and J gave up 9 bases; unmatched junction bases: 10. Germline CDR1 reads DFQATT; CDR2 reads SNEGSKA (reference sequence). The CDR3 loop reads CSASLQGGTGPQHF. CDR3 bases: TGCAGTGCTAGTCTACAGGGGGGAACGGGGCCCCAGCATTTT.

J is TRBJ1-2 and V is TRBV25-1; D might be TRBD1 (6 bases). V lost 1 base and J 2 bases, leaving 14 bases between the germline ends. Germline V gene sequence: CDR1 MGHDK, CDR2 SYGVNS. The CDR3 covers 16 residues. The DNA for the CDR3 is TGTGCCAGCAGTGAATTCTTTGGGGGCTCAAACTATGGCTACACCTTC. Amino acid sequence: CASSEFFGGSNYGYTF.

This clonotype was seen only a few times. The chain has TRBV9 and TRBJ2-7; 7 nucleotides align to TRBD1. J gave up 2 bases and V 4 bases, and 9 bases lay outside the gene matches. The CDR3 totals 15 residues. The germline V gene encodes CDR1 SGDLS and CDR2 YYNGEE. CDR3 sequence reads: CASSPLRDSPYEQYF. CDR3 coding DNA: TGTGCCAGCAGCCCCCTCCGGGACAGCCCCTACGAGCAGTACTTC.